Reported below is one T cell receptor beta chain. This entry comes from a study of blood T cell repertoires in COVID-19. Turning to the study itself: T cells, B-cell-depleted T cells, or PBMCs provided the cDNA or gDNA that served as material.

With V trimmed by 6 bases and J by 9 bases, 3 bases remained unmatched. Per germline, CDR1 KGHDR and CDR2 SFDVKD. The CDR3 contains 12 residues. Authors' data handling: Amplified reference gene primers provided the basis for estimating nucleated cell counts. Clones were sequenced by immunoSEQ multiplex PCR, and TCRdb holds only the in-frame ones, with some missing. That table gives V, J and clone size, and the DNA gave D and trimming. The sample has 200,000 to 300,000 clones; about nine tenths are singletons. It was during active infection that Seattle patients were enrolled and then longitudinally followed.

The TCR sequence derives from a man aged 25-45 years with COVID-19, enrolled during active disease. The material sequenced was peripheral blood. V usage is TRBV24-1 and J usage is TRBJ2-1; TRBD2 matches at 8 bases. This chain's CDR3 is CATSTGGREQFF. The CDR3 nucleotides are TGTGCCACCAGTACGGGGGGGCGTGAGCAGTTCTTC.